This T cell receptor beta chain was recovered during a study of blood T cell repertoires in COVID-19 (dated by TCRdb to the early 2020s). Regarding the study in general: Samples covering the acute and convalescent phases of COVID-19 were provided by collaborators in the United States, Italy and Spain. The material from the prospective study consisted of cDNA or gDNA derived from T cells, B-cell-depleted T cells, or PBMCs. The dataset comprised deeply sampled blood TCRbeta repertoires from subjects exposed to, actively infected with, or recovered from COVID-19. The repertoires were made available in a free public database intended to serve as a resource for research on the immune response to SARS-CoV-2. The samples were drawn from two sources: the first 160 participants of the ongoing ImmuneRACE study, and about 1,300 subjects contributed by 6 global collaborators. Sample metadata almost always included a de-identified subject ID, COVID-19 status, age in years and sex. Where available, HLA class I and class II types were obtained from metadata supplied by the sample provider rather than from assay-based typing. The paper as a whole reports these results and caveats: How much clinical and demographic metadata was included differed by source and by participant, and the metadata was provided uncurated.

Samples from volunteer blood donors who had recovered from COVID-19 were contributed by a second Seattle source. Whole blood was collected in K2EDTA tubes by collaborating institutions according to the institutions' own protocols. For TCRbeta analysis, collaborators shipped samples in one of three forms: frozen whole blood, isolated PBMCs, or DNA extracted from either of those sample types. Details on this clone: Its antigen is not yet known. Base qualities are not at hand, and no much larger clone is one base apart.

TCRbeta CDR3 regions were amplified from genomic DNA by means of the immunoSEQ Assay, a bias-controlled multiplex PCR. The source study handled its data this way. Nucleated cell counts per sample were estimated from amplification of reference gene primers within the assay. To quantify the absolute abundance of each unique TCRbeta CDR3 rearrangement, sequence reads were collapsed and filtered. For each sample, productive Simpson clonality was calculated by taking the square root of Simpson's diversity index across productive rearrangements. TCRdb provides this immuneACCESS table in a form limited to in-frame rearrangements. Some clones are lacking; in checked studies, under half of them reflect an unresolved V gene, and why the rest are absent is not known. The DNA was the basis for D and trimming; V, J and clone size are from that table. The sample has more than 250,000 clones on record, roughly 90% of them singletons. About 6% of the sample belongs to the ten largest clones.

V drops 8 bases and J drops 4 bases, leaving 12 bases in between. The germline V gene yields KGHSH for CDR1 and LQKENI for CDR2. The CDR3 numbers 13 residues from cysteine through phenylalanine. Just the 39-base CDR3 DNA is kept, in frame starting at base 1. The specimen was peripheral blood. The origin of this receptor is a man aged 18 to 29 who had recovered from COVID-19. The chain is made from TRBV18 and TRBJ2-1; too little of a D gene remains to name it. Read as DNA, the sequence is TGTGCCAGCCTAATAGCCGGGTACAATGAGCAGTTCTTC. Its protein reads: CASLIAGYNEQFF.